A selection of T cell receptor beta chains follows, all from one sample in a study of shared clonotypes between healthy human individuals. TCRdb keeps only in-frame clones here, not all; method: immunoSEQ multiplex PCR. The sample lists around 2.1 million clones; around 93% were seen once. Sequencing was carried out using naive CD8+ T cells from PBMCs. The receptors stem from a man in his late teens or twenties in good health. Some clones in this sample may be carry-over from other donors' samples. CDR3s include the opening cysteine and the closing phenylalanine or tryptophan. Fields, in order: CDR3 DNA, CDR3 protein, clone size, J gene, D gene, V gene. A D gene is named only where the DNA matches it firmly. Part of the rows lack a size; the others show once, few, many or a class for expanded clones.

DNA: TGTGCCAGCAGCCTAGACAGGGCCGGGGCCAACGTCCTGACTTTC
CDR3: CASSLDRAGANVLTF
size: -
J: TRBJ2-6
D: TRBD1
V: TRBV27

DNA: TGTGCCAGCAGCTTAACGGCCAGAGGGGCCAACGTCCTGACTTTC
CDR3: CASSLTARGANVLTF
size: -
J: TRBJ2-6
D: -
V: TRBV7-9

DNA: TGTGCCAGCAGCTTCCGGGACGACACAGATACGCAGTATTTT
CDR3: CASSFRDDTDTQYF
size: once
J: TRBJ2-3
D: -
V: TRBV13

DNA: TGTGCCAGCAGTTTTTACGGGACTAAACCGCCTGAGCAGTTCTTC
CDR3: CASSFYGTKPPEQFF
size: -
J: TRBJ2-1
D: TRBD2
V: TRBV28

DNA: TGTGCCAGCAGGTCTCCCGGGAGCAGGGATCACGAGCAGTACTTC
CDR3: CASRSPGSRDHEQYF
size: -
J: TRBJ2-7
D: -
V: TRBV28

DNA: TGTGCCTGGAGAGACAAATCAGGGGTATACAATGAGCAGTTCTTC
CDR3: CAWRDKSGVYNEQFF
size: -
J: TRBJ2-1
D: -
V: TRBV30

DNA: TGCGCCAGCAGCCAAGTCGGGAGCTCCTACGAGCAGTACTTC
CDR3: CASSQVGSSYEQYF
size: -
J: TRBJ2-7
D: -
V: TRBV4-1

DNA: TGTGCAAGTCGCTTAGCGGGAGGGGTGCTCGGAGCGAAGATGCAATCTGGAAACACCATATATTTT
CDR3: CASRLAGGVLGAKMQSGNTIYF
size: -
J: TRBJ1-3
D: -
V: TRBV12-2

DNA: TGTGCCACCCAGACAGGGTTGACTGAAGCTTTCTTT
CDR3: CATQTGLTEAFF
size: few
J: TRBJ1-1
D: TRBD1
V: TRBV19

DNA: TGTGCCAGCCGGGACAGGGGTAACGAGCAGTACTTC
CDR3: CASRDRGNEQYF
size: few
J: TRBJ2-7
D: TRBD1
V: TRBV19

DNA: TGTGCCAGCAGGGCCTGGACAGGGTCCCCCTACGAGCAGTACTTC
CDR3: CASRAWTGSPYEQYF
size: -
J: TRBJ2-7
D: TRBD1
V: TRBV2

DNA: TGTGCCTGGAACGTAATCCCGGCTAGCGGGACGACCTACGAGCAGTACTTC
CDR3: CAWNVIPASGTTYEQYF
size: -
J: TRBJ2-7
D: TRBD2
V: TRBV30

DNA: TGTGCCAGCAGCCTCTCCGCGGGAGTCTACGAGCAGTACTTC
CDR3: CASSLSAGVYEQYF
size: -
J: TRBJ2-7
D: TRBD2
V: TRBV11-2

DNA: TGTGCCAGCAGTTTCTCTTTTGGCGTAGTATATACGCAGTATTTT
CDR3: CASSFSFGVVYTQYF
size: once
J: TRBJ2-3
D: -
V: TRBV27

DNA: TGTGCCAGCAGCTCGACAGCGATGGGGGCTTTCTTT
CDR3: CASSSTAMGAFF
size: -
J: TRBJ1-1
D: -
V: TRBV7-9

DNA: TGTGCCAGCAGCTATCTAAACTCCGGCCTAGCGGGAGTTTTGCAGTACTTC
CDR3: CASSYLNSGLAGVLQYF
size: -
J: TRBJ2-7
D: TRBD2
V: TRBV7-8

DNA: TGTGCCAGCAGCCCCGACAGCTCCTACGAGCAGTACTTC
CDR3: CASSPDSSYEQYF
size: -
J: TRBJ2-7
D: -
V: TRBV7-2

DNA: TGTGCCACCAGCTGGACTAGCGGGATAGGGAATGAGCAGTTCTTC
CDR3: CATSWTSGIGNEQFF
size: -
J: TRBJ2-1
D: TRBD2
V: TRBV15

DNA: TGTGCCACCAGCAGGAGGGGGTCCTCCTACGAGCAGTACTTC
CDR3: CATSRRGSSYEQYF
size: -
J: TRBJ2-7
D: -
V: TRBV15

DNA: TGCAGCGTAGCCGGGACTAGCGGGAGGACCTACGAGCAGTACTTC
CDR3: CSVAGTSGRTYEQYF
size: -
J: TRBJ2-7
D: TRBD2
V: TRBV29-1

DNA: TGCGCCAGCAGCCAAGGCCCCGGGACTGGTGTCAATGAGCAGTTCTTC
CDR3: CASSQGPGTGVNEQFF
size: -
J: TRBJ2-1
D: -
V: TRBV4-1

DNA: TGTGCCAGCAGCCTACCTATCTCCTACGAGCAGTACTTC
CDR3: CASSLPISYEQYF
size: -
J: TRBJ2-7
D: -
V: TRBV7-9

DNA: TGTGCCAGCACGGGAGCGGGAGGGCACGGGGAGCAGTTCTTC
CDR3: CASTGAGGHGEQFF
size: -
J: TRBJ2-1
D: TRBD2
V: TRBV2

DNA: TGTGCCAGCAGTGGTCTGGACCTTCGGGGCGACAATGAGCAGTTCTTC
CDR3: CASSGLDLRGDNEQFF
size: -
J: TRBJ2-1
D: -
V: TRBV6-1

DNA: TGTGCCAGCAGTCCAGGACTAGCGGGCTCCTACGAGCAGTACTTC
CDR3: CASSPGLAGSYEQYF
size: -
J: TRBJ2-7
D: TRBD2
V: TRBV27